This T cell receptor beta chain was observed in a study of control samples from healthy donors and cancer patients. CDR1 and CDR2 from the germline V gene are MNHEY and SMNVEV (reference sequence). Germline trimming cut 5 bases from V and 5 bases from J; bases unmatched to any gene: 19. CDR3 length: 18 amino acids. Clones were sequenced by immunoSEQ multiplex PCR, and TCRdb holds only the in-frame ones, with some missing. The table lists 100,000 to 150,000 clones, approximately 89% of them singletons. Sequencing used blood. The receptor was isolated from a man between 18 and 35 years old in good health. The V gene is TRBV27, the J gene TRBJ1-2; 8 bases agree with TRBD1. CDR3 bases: TGTGCCAGCAGTCCCGACCTGGACAGGGTCCCCCTTAGTTATGGCTACACCTTC. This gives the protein CASSPDLDRVPLSYGYTF.